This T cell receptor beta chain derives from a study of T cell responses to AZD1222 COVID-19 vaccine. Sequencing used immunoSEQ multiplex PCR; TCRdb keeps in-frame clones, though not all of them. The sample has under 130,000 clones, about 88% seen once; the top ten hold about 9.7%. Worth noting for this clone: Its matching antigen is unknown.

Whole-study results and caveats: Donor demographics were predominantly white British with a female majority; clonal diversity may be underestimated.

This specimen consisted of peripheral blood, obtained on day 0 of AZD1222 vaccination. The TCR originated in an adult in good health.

The CDR3 DNA reads TGTGCCAGCAGCGCAAGCGGGATTGGGTCCTACAATGAGCAGTTCTTC. Protein: CASSASGIGSYNEQFF. The rearrangement joins TRBV9 to TRBJ2-1, with TRBD2 matching 7 bases. This CDR3 has 16 amino acids. V shed 3 bases, J shed 1 base, and the junction held 7 bases outside the gene matches. The germline V gene has CDR1 SGDLS and CDR2 YYNGEE.